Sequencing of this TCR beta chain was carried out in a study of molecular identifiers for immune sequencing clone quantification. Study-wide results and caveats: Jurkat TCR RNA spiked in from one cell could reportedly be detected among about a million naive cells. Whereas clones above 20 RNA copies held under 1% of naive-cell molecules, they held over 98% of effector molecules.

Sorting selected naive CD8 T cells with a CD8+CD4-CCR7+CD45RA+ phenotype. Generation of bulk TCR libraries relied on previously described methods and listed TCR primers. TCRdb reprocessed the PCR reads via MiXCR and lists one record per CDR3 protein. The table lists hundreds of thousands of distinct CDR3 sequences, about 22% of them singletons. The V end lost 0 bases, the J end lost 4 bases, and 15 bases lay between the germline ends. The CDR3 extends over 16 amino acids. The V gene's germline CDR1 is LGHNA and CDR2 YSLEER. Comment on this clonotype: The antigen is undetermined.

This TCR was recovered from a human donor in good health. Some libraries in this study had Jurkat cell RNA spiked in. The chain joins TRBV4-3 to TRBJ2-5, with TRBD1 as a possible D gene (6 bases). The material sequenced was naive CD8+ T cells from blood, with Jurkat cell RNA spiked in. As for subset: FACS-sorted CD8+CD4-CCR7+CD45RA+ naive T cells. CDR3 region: CASSQDRGTAGETQYF. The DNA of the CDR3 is TGCGCCAGCAGCCAAGATAGGGGGACGGCGGGAGAGACCCAGTACTTC.